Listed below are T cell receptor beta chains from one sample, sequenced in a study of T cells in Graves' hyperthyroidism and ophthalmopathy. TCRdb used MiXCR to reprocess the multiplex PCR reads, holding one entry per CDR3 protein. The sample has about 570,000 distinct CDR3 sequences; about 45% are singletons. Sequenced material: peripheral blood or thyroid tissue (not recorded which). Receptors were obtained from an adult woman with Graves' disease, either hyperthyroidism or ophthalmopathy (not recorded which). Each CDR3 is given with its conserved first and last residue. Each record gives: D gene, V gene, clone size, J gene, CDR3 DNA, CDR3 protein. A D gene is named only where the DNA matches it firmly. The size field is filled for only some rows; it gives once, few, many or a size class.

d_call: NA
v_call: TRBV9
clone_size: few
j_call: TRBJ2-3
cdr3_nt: TGTGCCAGCAGCGTAGGTGATACCGATACGCAGTATTTT
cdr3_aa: CASSVGDTDTQYF

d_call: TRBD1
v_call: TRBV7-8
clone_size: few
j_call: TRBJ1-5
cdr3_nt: TGTGCCAGCAGCTTGGGAGGGGGCCAAGAGACCCAGCATTTT
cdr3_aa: CASSLGGGQETQHF

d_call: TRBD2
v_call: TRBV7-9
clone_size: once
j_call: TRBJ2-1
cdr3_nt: TGTGCCAGCAGCTTCATAGCGGGAGGGCCGGGTGAGCAGTTCTTC
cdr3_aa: CASSFIAGGPGEQFF

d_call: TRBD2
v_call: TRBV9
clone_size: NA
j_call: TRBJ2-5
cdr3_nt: TGTGCCAGCAGCCATCGGACTAGCGGGGGGGGGGGGGAGACCCAGTACTTC
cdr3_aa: CASSHRTSGGGGETQYF

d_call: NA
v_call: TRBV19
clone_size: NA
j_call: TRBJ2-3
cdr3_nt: TGTGCCACGAACAGGGTTCCCGGCACAGATACGCAGTATTTT
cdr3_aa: CATNRVPGTDTQYF

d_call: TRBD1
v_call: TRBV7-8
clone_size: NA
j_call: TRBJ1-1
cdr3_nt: TGTGCCAGCAGCATAGACAGGGTCATGAACACTGAAGCTTTCTTT
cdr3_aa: CASSIDRVMNTEAFF

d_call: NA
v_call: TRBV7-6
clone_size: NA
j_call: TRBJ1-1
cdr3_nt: TGTGCCAGCAGCTTGTTCAGGGGCTGGAACACTGAAGCTTTCTTT
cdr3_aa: CASSLFRGWNTEAFF

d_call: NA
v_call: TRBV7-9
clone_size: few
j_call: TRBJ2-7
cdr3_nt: TGTGCCAGCAGCCAATCACAGTGGGAGGAGCAGTACTTC
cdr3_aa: CASSQSQWEEQYF

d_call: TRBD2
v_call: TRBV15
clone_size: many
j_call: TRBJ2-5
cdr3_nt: TGTGCCACCAGCGGAGCGGCAAGCCCGGAGGGACTAGCGGGAGTAGAGACCCAGTACTTC
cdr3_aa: CATSGAASPEGLAGVETQYF

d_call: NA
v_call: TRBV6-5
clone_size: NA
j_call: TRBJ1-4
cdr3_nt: TGTGCCAGCAGGTCATTTTCAAGGACAACCGCTAATGAAAAACTGTTTTTT
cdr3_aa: CASRSFSRTTANEKLFF

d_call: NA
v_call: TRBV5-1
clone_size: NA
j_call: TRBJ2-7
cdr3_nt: TGCGCCAGCAGCTCGAAAACCGGTGGGGGAAGTAACGAGCAGTACTTC
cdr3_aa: CASSSKTGGGSNEQYF

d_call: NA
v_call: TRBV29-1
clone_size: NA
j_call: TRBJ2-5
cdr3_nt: TGCAGCGTTGAGCCGAGCAGAGAGACCCAGTACTTC
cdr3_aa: CSVEPSRETQYF

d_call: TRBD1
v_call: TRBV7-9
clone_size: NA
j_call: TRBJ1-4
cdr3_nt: TGTGCCAGCAGCTTTTGGAGACAGGGAAAAATTAATGAAAAACTGTTTTTT
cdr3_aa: CASSFWRQGKINEKLFF

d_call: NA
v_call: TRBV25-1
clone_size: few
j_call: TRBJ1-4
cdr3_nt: TGTGCCAGCAGTGAATTTGGGGTCTTGCGGGAAAAACTGTTTTTT
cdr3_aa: CASSEFGVLREKLFF

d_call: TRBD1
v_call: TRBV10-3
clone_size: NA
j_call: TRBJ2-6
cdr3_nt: TGTGCCATCAGAGAGGGACAGGGGATATCTGGGGCCAACGTCCTGACTTTC
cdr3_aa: CAIREGQGISGANVLTF

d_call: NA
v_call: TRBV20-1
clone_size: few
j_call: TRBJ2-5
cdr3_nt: TGCAGTGCGGAGGGACAGAACTTC
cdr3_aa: CSAEGQNF

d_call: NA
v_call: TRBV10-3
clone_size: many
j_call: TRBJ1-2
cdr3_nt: TGTGCCACCAGACCCCCCCGCGGGGATGGCTACACCTTC
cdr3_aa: CATRPPRGDGYTF

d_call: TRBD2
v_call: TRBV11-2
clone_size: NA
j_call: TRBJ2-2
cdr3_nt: TGTGCCAGCAGCTTCCGGGGCTGGCGGGAGTTCACCGGGGAGCTGTTTTTT
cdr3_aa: CASSFRGWREFTGELFF

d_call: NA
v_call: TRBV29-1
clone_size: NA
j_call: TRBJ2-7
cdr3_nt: TGCAGCGTTGCCACGGGGACACCTTATTCCGAGCAGTACTTC
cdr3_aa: CSVATGTPYSEQYF

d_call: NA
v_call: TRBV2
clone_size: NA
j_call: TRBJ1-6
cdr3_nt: TGTGCCAGCAGACCCGGCCCCGGGAATTCACCCCTCCACTTT
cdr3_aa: CASRPGPGNSPLHF

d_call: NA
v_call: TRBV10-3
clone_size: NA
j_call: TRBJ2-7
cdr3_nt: TGTGCCTCCGCCTGGTTCGGAACCTACGAGCAGTACTTC
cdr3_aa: CASAWFGTYEQYF

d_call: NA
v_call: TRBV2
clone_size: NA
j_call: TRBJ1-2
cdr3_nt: TGTGCCAGCCTGGGCCGCCAGGGAGTCGCTAACTATGGCTACACCTTC
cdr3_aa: CASLGRQGVANYGYTF

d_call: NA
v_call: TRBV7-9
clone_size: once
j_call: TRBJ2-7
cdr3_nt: TGTGCCAGCAGCCAAGATGGTAGCCCCACCTACGAGCAGTACTTC
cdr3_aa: CASSQDGSPTYEQYF

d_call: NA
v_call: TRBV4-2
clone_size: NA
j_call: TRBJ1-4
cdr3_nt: TGTGCCAGCAGCCGGCCGCCGGGGCTTTGGGAAAAACTGTTTTTT
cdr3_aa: CASSRPPGLWEKLFF

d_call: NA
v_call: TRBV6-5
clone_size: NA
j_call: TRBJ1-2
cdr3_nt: TGTGCCAGCAGTCACGGGGCAGATGGCTACACCTTC
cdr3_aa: CASSHGADGYTF

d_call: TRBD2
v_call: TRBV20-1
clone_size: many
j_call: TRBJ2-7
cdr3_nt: TGCAGTGCTAGAGATTTCGAGTTCCTAGCGGGAATGAGGGACTACGAGCAGTACTTC
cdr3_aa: CSARDFEFLAGMRDYEQYF

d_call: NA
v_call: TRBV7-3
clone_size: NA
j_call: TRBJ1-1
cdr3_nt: TGCGCCAGCAGCCTTCATGCCCCCAGGGCCTTGAACACTGAAGCTTTCTTT
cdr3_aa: CASSLHAPRALNTEAFF

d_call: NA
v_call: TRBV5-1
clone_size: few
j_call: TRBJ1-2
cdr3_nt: TGCGCCAGCAGCCCTGAGGGTTCCGGCTACACCTTC
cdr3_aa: CASSPEGSGYTF

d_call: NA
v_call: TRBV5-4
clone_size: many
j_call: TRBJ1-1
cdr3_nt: TGTGCCAGCAGGTCGGGGGCGGTGGACACTGAAGCTTTCTTT
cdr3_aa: CASRSGAVDTEAFF

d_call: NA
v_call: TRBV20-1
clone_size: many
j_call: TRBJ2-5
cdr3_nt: TGCAGTGCTAGGATCCGACTGATGGAGACCCAGTACTTC
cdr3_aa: CSARIRLMETQYF

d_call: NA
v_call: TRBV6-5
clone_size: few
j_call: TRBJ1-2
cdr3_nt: TGTGCCAGCAGGGACAGCGCCGCCAGGCATGGCTACACCTTC
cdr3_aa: CASRDSAARHGYTF

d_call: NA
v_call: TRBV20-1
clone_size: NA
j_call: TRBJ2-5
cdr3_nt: TGCAGTGCTAGCCAAAGTCAGGGACGGGGGACCCAGTACTTC
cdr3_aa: CSASQSQGRGTQYF

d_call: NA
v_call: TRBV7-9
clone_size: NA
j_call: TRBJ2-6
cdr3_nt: TGTGCCAGCAGCTTAGATGGGGTAGGAAGCACTGAAGCTTTC
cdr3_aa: CASSLDGVGSTEAF

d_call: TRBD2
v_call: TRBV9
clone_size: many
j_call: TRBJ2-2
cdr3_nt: TGTGCCAGCAGCGCCTCTAGCGGGATAGTAGAGGCCGGGGAGCTGTTTTTT
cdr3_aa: CASSASSGIVEAGELFF

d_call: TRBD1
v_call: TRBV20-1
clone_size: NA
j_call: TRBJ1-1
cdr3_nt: TGCAGTGCTAGAATGGGGACAGCGAACACTGAAGCTTTCTTT
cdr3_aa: CSARMGTANTEAFF

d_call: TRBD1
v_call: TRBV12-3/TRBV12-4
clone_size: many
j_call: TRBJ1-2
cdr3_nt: TGTGCCAGCAGTCAATTGGGACAGGGGTATACCTATGGCTACACCTTC
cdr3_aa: CASSQLGQGYTYGYTF

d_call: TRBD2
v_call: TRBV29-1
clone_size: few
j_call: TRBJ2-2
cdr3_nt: TGCAGCGTTAAAAGATCGACTAGCGTGAACACCGGGGAGCTGTTTTTT
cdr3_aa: CSVKRSTSVNTGELFF

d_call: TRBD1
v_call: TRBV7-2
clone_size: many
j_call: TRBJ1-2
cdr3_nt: TGTGCCAGCAGCTTATGGTCAGGGGGCGCAGGTGGCTACACCTTC
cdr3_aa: CASSLWSGGAGGYTF

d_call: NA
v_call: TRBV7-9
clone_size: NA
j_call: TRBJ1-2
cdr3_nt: TGTGCCAGCAGCCAATGGGGTCTAGCGGCTAAGGGCTACACCTTC
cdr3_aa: CASSQWGLAAKGYTF

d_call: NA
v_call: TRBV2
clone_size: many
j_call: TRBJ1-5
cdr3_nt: TGTGCCAGCAGTGAAACCTACAGGGTCCGGCGGCATTTT
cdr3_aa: CASSETYRVRRHF

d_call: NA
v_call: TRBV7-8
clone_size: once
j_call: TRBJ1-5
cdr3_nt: TGTGCCAGCAGCCTAAGCGCTAATAGCAAGCAGCCCCAGCATTTT
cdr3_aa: CASSLSANSKQPQHF

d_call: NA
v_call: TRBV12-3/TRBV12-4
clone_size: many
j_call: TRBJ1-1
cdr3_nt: TGTGCCAGCAGTTTAGTGGAGAACACTGAAGCTTTCTTT
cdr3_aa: CASSLVENTEAFF

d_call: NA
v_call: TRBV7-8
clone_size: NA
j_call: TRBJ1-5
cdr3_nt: TGTGCCAGCAGCTTAATGTCAGGCAATCAGCCCCAGCATTTT
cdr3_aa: CASSLMSGNQPQHF

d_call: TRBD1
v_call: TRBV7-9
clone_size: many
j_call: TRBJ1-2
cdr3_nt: TGTGCCAGCAGCTTCTGGTCGACAGGGGAAGTTAGCTACACCTTC
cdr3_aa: CASSFWSTGEVSYTF

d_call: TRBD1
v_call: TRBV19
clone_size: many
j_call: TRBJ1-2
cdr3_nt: TGTGCCACCTCCCAGGGGGCTTCTGGCTACACCTTC
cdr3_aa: CATSQGASGYTF